A selection of T cell receptor beta chains follows, all from one sample in a study of control samples from healthy donors and cancer patients. TCRdb keeps only in-frame clones here, not all; method: immunoSEQ multiplex PCR. Among about 130,000 clones listed, 80% to 95% were seen once. Sequences were obtained from blood. The receptors were sampled from a woman aged 50 to 60 in good health. The CDR3 runs from the conserved cysteine through the conserved F or W. The order of the fields is clone size, V gene, D gene, J gene, CDR3 DNA, CDR3 protein. A D gene is named only where the DNA matches it firmly. A clone size is listed for some rows: how often the clone was seen (once, few, many), or a class if it is expanded.

.	TRBV27	.	TRBJ1-2	TGTGCCAGCAGTTTAATCCTTCCTGAGGGGGGTAGTGGCTACACCTTC	CASSLILPEGGSGYTF
.	TRBV20-1	.	TRBJ2-1	TGCAGTGCTAGTCCCGGGGTAGGGTCCTACAATGAGCAGTTCTTC	CSASPGVGSYNEQFF
.	TRBV28	.	TRBJ1-2	TGTGCCAGCAGCCCTCCGACTCAAGGCGGCTACACCTTC	CASSPPTQGGYTF
once	TRBV5-1	.	TRBJ1-4	TGCGCCAGCAGCCCTGGGGGGGTAGGGGAAAAACTGTTTTTT	CASSPGGVGEKLFF
.	TRBV5-4	.	TRBJ2-3	TGTGCCAGCAGCTTGGTGGAGCACACAGATACGCAGTATTTT	CASSLVEHTDTQYF
.	TRBV3-1/TRBV3-2	TRBD2	TRBJ2-3	TGTGCCAGCAGCCTCCTAGGGCGGGAGGGGGATACGCAGTATTTT	CASSLLGREGDTQYF
.	TRBV28	.	TRBJ1-2	TGTGCGACCGGGCCTAACTATGGCTACACCTTC	CATGPNYGYTF
.	TRBV19	.	TRBJ2-5	TGTGCCAGTAGTATAGCGGCAGGGGCCCTACAAGAGACCCAGTACTTC	CASSIAAGALQETQYF
.	TRBV6-5	TRBD2	TRBJ2-3	TGTGCCAGCTCTAGCGGGGAGAATACAGATACGCAGTATTTT	CASSSGENTDTQYF
.	TRBV2	.	TRBJ2-3	TGTGCCAGCAGTGTTTTCACAGATACGCAGTATTTT	CASSVFTDTQYF